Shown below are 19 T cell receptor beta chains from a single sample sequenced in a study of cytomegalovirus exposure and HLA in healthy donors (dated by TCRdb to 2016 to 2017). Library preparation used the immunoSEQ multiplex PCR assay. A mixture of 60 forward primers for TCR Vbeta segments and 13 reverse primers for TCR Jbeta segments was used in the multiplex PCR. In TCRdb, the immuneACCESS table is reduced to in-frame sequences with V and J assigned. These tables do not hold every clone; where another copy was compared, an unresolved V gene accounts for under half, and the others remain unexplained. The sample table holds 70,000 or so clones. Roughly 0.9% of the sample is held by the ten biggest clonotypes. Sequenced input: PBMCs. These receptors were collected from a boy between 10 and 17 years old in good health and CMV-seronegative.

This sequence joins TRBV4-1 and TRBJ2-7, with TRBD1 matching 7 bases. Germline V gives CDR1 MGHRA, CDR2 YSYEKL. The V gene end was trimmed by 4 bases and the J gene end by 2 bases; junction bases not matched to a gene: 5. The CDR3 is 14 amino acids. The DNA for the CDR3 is TGCGCCAGCAGCCCTACAGGACAGGCCTACGAGCAGTACTTC. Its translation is CASSPTGQAYEQYF.

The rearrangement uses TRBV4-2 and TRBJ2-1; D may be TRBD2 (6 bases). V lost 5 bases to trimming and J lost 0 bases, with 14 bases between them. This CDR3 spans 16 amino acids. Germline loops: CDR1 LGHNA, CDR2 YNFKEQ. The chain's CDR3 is CASSSRTTPSYNEQFF. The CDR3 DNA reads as TGTGCCAGCAGCTCCAGGACTACCCCCTCCTACAATGAGCAGTTCTTC.

CDR3 sequence reads: CASSPIWRGGGDTQYF. In DNA, the CDR3 is TGTGCCAGCAGCCCGATTTGGCGGGGGGGCGGAGATACGCAGTATTTT. The genes are TRBV11-2 and TRBJ2-3; 9 bases match TRBD2. This CDR3 is built from 16 residues. The V gene's germline CDR1 is SGHAT and CDR2 FQNNGV. With 5 bases clipped from V and 5 bases from J, the junction kept 11 bases outside the gene matches.

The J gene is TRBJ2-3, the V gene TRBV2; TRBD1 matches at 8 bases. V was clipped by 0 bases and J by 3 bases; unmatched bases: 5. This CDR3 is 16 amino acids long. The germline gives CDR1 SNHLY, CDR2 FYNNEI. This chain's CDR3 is CASSEAGQGGTDTQYF. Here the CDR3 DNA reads TGTGCCAGCAGTGAAGCCGGACAGGGAGGAACAGATACGCAGTATTTT.

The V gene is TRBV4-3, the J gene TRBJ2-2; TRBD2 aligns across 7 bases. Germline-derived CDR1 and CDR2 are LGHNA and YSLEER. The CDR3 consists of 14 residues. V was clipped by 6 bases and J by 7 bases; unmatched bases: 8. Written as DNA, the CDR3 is TGCGCCAGCAGTGGACTAGGGTTAAGCGGGGAGCTGTTTTTT. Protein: CASSGLGLSGELFF.

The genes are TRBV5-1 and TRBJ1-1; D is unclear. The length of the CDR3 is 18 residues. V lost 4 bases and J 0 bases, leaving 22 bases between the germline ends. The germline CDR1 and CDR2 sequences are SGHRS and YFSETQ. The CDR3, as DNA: TGCGCCAGCAGCCGAGGGTTGAGGCACATTGAAATGAACACTGAAGCTTTCTTT. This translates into CASSRGLRHIEMNTEAFF.

CDR3 sequence reads: CASSPFSSGGAQNEQFF. The CDR3 DNA reads as TGTGCCAGTAGCCCATTCTCTAGCGGGGGCGCACAAAATGAGCAGTTCTTC. The chain uses TRBV19 and TRBJ2-1; TRBD2 agrees at 10 bases. The germline V gene encodes CDR1 LNHDA and CDR2 SQIVND (reference sequence). V lost 6 bases, J lost 7 bases, and 15 bases stayed unmatched. The CDR3 extends over 17 amino acids.

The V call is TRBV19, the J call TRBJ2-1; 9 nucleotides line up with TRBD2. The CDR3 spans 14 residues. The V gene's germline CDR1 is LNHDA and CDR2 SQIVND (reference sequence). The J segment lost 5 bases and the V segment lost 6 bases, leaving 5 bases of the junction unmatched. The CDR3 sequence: CASREAGGNNEQFF. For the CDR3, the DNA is TGTGCCAGTAGGGAAGCGGGGGGCAACAATGAGCAGTTCTTC.

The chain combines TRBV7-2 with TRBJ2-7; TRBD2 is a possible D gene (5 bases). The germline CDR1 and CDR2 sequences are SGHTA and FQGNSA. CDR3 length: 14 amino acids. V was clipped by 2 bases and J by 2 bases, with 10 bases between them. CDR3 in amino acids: CASSLIAGAYEQYF. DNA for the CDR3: TGTGCCAGCAGCTTAATTGCGGGCGCCTACGAGCAGTACTTC.

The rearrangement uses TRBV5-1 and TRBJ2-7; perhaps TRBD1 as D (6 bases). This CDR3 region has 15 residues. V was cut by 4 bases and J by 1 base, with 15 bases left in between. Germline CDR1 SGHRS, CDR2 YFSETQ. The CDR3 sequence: CASSLQGSGSYEQYF. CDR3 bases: TGCGCCAGCAGCCTTCAGGGGTCCGGATCCTACGAGCAGTACTTC.

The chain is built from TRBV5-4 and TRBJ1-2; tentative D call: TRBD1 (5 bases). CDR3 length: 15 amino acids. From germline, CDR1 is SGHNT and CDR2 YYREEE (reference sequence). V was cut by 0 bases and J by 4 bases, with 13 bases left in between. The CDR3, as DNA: TGTGCCAGCAGCTTGGCCGACAGTGCCTTCTATGGCTACACCTTC. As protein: CASSLADSAFYGYTF.

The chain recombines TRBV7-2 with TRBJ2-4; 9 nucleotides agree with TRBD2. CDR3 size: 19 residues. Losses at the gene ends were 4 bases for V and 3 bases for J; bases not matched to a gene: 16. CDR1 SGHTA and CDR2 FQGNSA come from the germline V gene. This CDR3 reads CASSSRHYSGSKDKNIQYF. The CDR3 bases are TGTGCCAGCAGCTCACGCCACTATAGCGGGAGCAAGGACAAAAACATTCAGTACTTC.

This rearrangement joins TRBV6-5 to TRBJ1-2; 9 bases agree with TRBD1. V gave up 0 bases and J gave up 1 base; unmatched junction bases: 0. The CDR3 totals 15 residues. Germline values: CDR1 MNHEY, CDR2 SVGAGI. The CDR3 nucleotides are TGTGCCAGCAGTTACTCGGACAGGGGTAACTATGGCTACACCTTC. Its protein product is CASSYSDRGNYGYTF.

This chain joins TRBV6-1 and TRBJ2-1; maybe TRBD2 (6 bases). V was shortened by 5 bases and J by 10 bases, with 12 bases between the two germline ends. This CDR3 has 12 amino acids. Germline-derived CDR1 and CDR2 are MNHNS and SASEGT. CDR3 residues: CASSFGTREQFF. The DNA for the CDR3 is TGTGCCAGCAGTTTCGGGACTCGGGAGCAGTTCTTC.

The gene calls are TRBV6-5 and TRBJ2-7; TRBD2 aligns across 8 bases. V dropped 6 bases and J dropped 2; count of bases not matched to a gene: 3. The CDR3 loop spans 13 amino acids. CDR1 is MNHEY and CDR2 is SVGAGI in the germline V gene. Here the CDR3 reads CASSPGGPYEQYF. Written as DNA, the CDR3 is TGTGCCAGCAGCCCGGGAGGGCCCTACGAGCAGTACTTC.

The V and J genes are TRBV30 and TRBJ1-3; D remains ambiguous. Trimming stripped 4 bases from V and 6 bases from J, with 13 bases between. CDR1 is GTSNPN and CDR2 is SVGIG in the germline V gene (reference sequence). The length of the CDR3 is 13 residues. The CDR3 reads CAWNQQQSNTIYF. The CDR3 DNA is TGTGCCTGGAATCAACAGCAGTCAAACACCATATATTTT.

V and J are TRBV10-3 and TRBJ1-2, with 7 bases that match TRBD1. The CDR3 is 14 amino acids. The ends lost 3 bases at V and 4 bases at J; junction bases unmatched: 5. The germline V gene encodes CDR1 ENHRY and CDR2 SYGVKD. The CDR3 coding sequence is TGTGCCATCAGTGAAGACAGGGAGTTCTATGGCTACACCTTC. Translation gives CAISEDREFYGYTF.

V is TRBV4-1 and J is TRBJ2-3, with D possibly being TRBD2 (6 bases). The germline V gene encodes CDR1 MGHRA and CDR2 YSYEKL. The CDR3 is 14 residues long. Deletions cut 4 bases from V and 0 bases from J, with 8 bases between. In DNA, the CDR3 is TGCGCCAGCAGCCGAGGGACTAGCACAGATACGCAGTATTTT. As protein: CASSRGTSTDTQYF.

The CDR3 DNA follows: TGTGCCAGCAGCTTAGTGACTAATACCAACGAGCAGTACTTC. As protein: CASSLVTNTNEQYF. V gene TRBV11-2 combines with J gene TRBJ2-7, with a possible D match to TRBD2 (5 bases). The CDR3 runs 14 residues. The V gene lost 1 base and the J gene lost 5 bases, with 12 bases spanning the gap. CDR1 is SGHAT and CDR2 is FQNNGV in the germline V gene.